These T cell receptor beta chains were read from a single sample in a study of blood T cell repertoires in COVID-19. Clones were sequenced by immunoSEQ multiplex PCR, and TCRdb holds only the in-frame ones, with some missing. In the table there are tens of thousands of clones, roughly 80% of which are singletons. The sample taken for sequencing was peripheral blood. All receptors come from a human donor in a cohort sampled during active COVID-19. Each CDR3 is given with its conserved first and last residue. Each record gives: CDR3 protein, CDR3 DNA, J gene, V gene, clone size, D gene. A D gene is named only where the DNA matches it firmly. Size values are once, few and many counts, or a class for expanded clones, and some rows have none.

CDR3aa: CASSPLGGSHEQFF
CDR3nt: TGTGCCAGCAGCCCGTTGGGGGGGTCCCATGAGCAGTTCTTC
j_gene: TRBJ2-1
v_gene: TRBV14
abundance: .
d_gene: TRBD2

CDR3aa: CASSTTGTYGYTF
CDR3nt: TGTGCCAGTAGCACGACAGGGACCTATGGCTACACCTTC
j_gene: TRBJ1-2
v_gene: TRBV19
abundance: .
d_gene: TRBD1

CDR3aa: CASSGQGVGEKLFF
CDR3nt: TGCGCCAGCAGCGGGCAGGGGGTGGGCGAAAAACTGTTTTTT
j_gene: TRBJ1-4
v_gene: TRBV5-1
abundance: .
d_gene: TRBD1

CDR3aa: CASSLVGTSGSTDTQYF
CDR3nt: TGTGCCAGCAGCTTGGTCGGGACTAGCGGTAGCACAGATACGCAGTATTTT
j_gene: TRBJ2-3
v_gene: TRBV5-6
abundance: .
d_gene: TRBD2

CDR3aa: CSVDQGSYGYTF
CDR3nt: TGCAGCGTTGATCAGGGAAGCTATGGCTACACCTTC
j_gene: TRBJ1-2
v_gene: TRBV29-1
abundance: once
d_gene: .

CDR3aa: CASSPSGLVGTGELFF
CDR3nt: TGTGCCAGCAGCCCGAGCGGGCTAGTTGGGACCGGGGAGCTGTTTTTT
j_gene: TRBJ2-2
v_gene: TRBV7-9
abundance: few
d_gene: .

CDR3aa: CASSLGQGWYDEKLFF
CDR3nt: TGTGCCAGCAGCTTAGGTCAGGGGTGGTATGATGAAAAACTGTTTTTT
j_gene: TRBJ1-4
v_gene: TRBV7-2
abundance: .
d_gene: .

CDR3aa: CAISVRGTGTVPTEQYF
CDR3nt: TGTGCCATCAGTGTGAGAGGGACAGGCACGGTCCCTACCGAGCAGTACTTC
j_gene: TRBJ2-7
v_gene: TRBV10-3
abundance: .
d_gene: TRBD1

CDR3aa: CASSYPRRGMNTEAFF
CDR3nt: TGTGCCAGCAGTTACCCCCGACGGGGAATGAACACTGAAGCTTTCTTT
j_gene: TRBJ1-1
v_gene: TRBV6-2/TRBV6-3
abundance: .
d_gene: .

CDR3aa: CASSPSSDTQYF
CDR3nt: TGTGCCAGCAGCCCCTCGTCAGATACGCAGTATTTT
j_gene: TRBJ2-3
v_gene: TRBV7-9
abundance: .
d_gene: .

CDR3aa: CSASLTGVNQPQHF
CDR3nt: TGCAGTGCTAGTCTGACGGGGGTAAATCAGCCCCAGCATTTT
j_gene: TRBJ1-5
v_gene: TRBV20-1
abundance: .
d_gene: .

CDR3aa: CAKKDRRSSYEQYF
CDR3nt: TGTGCCAAGAAGGACAGGAGGAGCTCCTACGAGCAGTACTTC
j_gene: TRBJ2-7
v_gene: TRBV21-1
abundance: .
d_gene: .

CDR3aa: CAWSVLDRGSPLHF
CDR3nt: TGTGCCTGGAGTGTGTTGGACAGGGGCTCACCCCTCCACTTT
j_gene: TRBJ1-6
v_gene: TRBV30
abundance: few
d_gene: TRBD1

CDR3aa: CASSLPRTGGTEAFF
CDR3nt: TGTGCCAGCAGCTTACCGCGGACAGGGGGCACTGAAGCTTTCTTT
j_gene: TRBJ1-1
v_gene: TRBV11-2
abundance: .
d_gene: TRBD1

CDR3aa: CASRTGGPQYEQYF
CDR3nt: TGTGCCAGCAGAACGGGAGGCCCTCAGTACGAGCAGTACTTC
j_gene: TRBJ2-7
v_gene: TRBV28
abundance: .
d_gene: TRBD2

CDR3aa: CASSLVQYEQYF
CDR3nt: TGTGCCAGCAGTTTAGTACAGTACGAGCAGTACTTC
j_gene: TRBJ2-7
v_gene: TRBV28
abundance: .
d_gene: .

CDR3aa: CASSEEAGLGYTF
CDR3nt: TGTGCCAGCAGTGAAGAGGCGGGCCTGGGCTACACCTTC
j_gene: TRBJ1-2
v_gene: TRBV2
abundance: few
d_gene: .

CDR3aa: CASSFRGALEQYF
CDR3nt: TGTGCCAGCAGCTTTCGGGGGGCTCTGGAGCAGTACTTC
j_gene: TRBJ2-7
v_gene: TRBV5-4
abundance: .
d_gene: .

CDR3aa: CSGQGGEKLFF
CDR3nt: TGCAGTGGACAGGGAGGTGAAAAACTGTTTTTT
j_gene: TRBJ1-4
v_gene: TRBV20-1
abundance: .
d_gene: TRBD1

CDR3aa: CASSPVRTSGIYYEQYF
CDR3nt: TGTGCCAGCTCACCGGTAAGGACTAGCGGAATATACTACGAGCAGTACTTC
j_gene: TRBJ2-7
v_gene: TRBV18
abundance: .
d_gene: TRBD2

CDR3aa: CASRTTYEQYF
CDR3nt: TGCGCCAGCAGGACTACCTACGAGCAGTACTTC
j_gene: TRBJ2-7
v_gene: TRBV10-2
abundance: .
d_gene: .

CDR3aa: CASSLPGQGAGELFF
CDR3nt: TGTGCCAGCAGCCTCCCCGGACAGGGCGCCGGGGAGCTGTTTTTT
j_gene: TRBJ2-2
v_gene: TRBV4-2
abundance: .
d_gene: TRBD1

CDR3aa: CASSGGQGRLYTF
CDR3nt: TGCGCCAGCAGCGGGGGACAGGGACGGCTATACACCTTC
j_gene: TRBJ1-2
v_gene: TRBV4-1
abundance: once
d_gene: TRBD1

CDR3aa: CASSYSSGRLANEQFF
CDR3nt: TGTGCCAGCAGTTACTCGAGCGGGAGGTTGGCCAATGAGCAGTTCTTC
j_gene: TRBJ2-1
v_gene: TRBV6-2/TRBV6-3
abundance: .
d_gene: TRBD2

CDR3aa: CASSPRTAEVNEQYF
CDR3nt: TGTGCCAGCAGCCCCAGGACGGCGGAGGTCAACGAGCAGTACTTC
j_gene: TRBJ2-7
v_gene: TRBV11-3
abundance: .
d_gene: .

CDR3aa: CASSESSGRVSDTQYF
CDR3nt: TGTGCCAGCAGTGAATCCAGCGGGAGGGTTTCAGATACGCAGTATTTT
j_gene: TRBJ2-3
v_gene: TRBV25-1
abundance: .
d_gene: TRBD2

CDR3aa: CASSTGHVTTNEKLFF
CDR3nt: TGCGCCAGCAGCACCGGACACGTCACAACTAATGAAAAACTGTTTTTT
j_gene: TRBJ1-4
v_gene: TRBV5-1
abundance: .
d_gene: .

CDR3aa: CASSFRTRNNSPLHF
CDR3nt: TGCGCCAGCAGCTTCAGGACAAGAAATAATTCACCCCTCCACTTT
j_gene: TRBJ1-6
v_gene: TRBV5-1
abundance: .
d_gene: .

CDR3aa: CASSEPPTPSYEQYF
CDR3nt: TGTGCCAGCAGTGAACCCCCAACACCCTCCTACGAGCAGTACTTC
j_gene: TRBJ2-7
v_gene: TRBV2
abundance: .
d_gene: .

CDR3aa: CASSSPGTLYGYTF
CDR3nt: TGTGCCAGCAGCTCACCTGGGACTCTCTATGGCTACACCTTC
j_gene: TRBJ1-2
v_gene: TRBV7-2
abundance: .
d_gene: .

CDR3aa: CATSPTGAQGEQYF
CDR3nt: TGTGCCACCAGTCCGACAGGGGCCCAGGGGGAGCAGTACTTC
j_gene: TRBJ2-7
v_gene: TRBV24-1
abundance: .
d_gene: TRBD1

CDR3aa: CASSVVDRGGYTF
CDR3nt: TGTGCCAGCAGCGTAGTTGATAGGGGTGGCTACACCTTC
j_gene: TRBJ1-2
v_gene: TRBV9
abundance: .
d_gene: .

CDR3aa: CASALPTPSGRPYEQYF
CDR3nt: TGTGCCAGCGCCCTACCCACTCCTAGCGGGAGACCCTACGAGCAGTACTTC
j_gene: TRBJ2-7
v_gene: TRBV28
abundance: .
d_gene: TRBD2

CDR3aa: CSASFGSLGEQYF
CDR3nt: TGCAGTGCTAGTTTCGGGAGCTTAGGCGAGCAGTACTTC
j_gene: TRBJ2-7
v_gene: TRBV20-1
abundance: .
d_gene: .

CDR3aa: CASSGSAGAFPSTDTQYF
CDR3nt: TGTGCCAGCAGCGGCTCAGCGGGGGCCTTTCCTAGCACAGATACGCAGTATTTT
j_gene: TRBJ2-3
v_gene: TRBV9
abundance: once
d_gene: TRBD2

CDR3aa: CASSSTGDETQYF
CDR3nt: TGCGCCAGCAGCTCGACAGGGGATGAGACCCAGTACTTC
j_gene: TRBJ2-5
v_gene: TRBV5-1
abundance: .
d_gene: TRBD1

CDR3aa: CASSPNSYTYNEQFF
CDR3nt: TGTGCCAGCAGTCCGAACAGCTACACCTACAATGAGCAGTTCTTC
j_gene: TRBJ2-1
v_gene: TRBV6-5
abundance: .
d_gene: .

CDR3aa: CASSPDGRYTGELFF
CDR3nt: TGTGCCAGCAGTCCCGACGGGAGGTACACCGGGGAGCTGTTTTTT
j_gene: TRBJ2-2
v_gene: TRBV11-3
abundance: .
d_gene: TRBD2

CDR3aa: CASSGPDRAYEQYF
CDR3nt: TGTGCCAGCAGTGGGCCGGACAGAGCCTACGAGCAGTACTTC
j_gene: TRBJ2-7
v_gene: TRBV25-1
abundance: .
d_gene: .

CDR3aa: CASSNRLTYEQYF
CDR3nt: TGTGCCAGTAGCAACAGGCTGACCTACGAGCAGTACTTC
j_gene: TRBJ2-7
v_gene: TRBV19
abundance: .
d_gene: .

CDR3aa: CSVEDFVSSSYEQYF
CDR3nt: TGCAGCGTTGAAGATTTTGTCTCTAGCTCCTACGAGCAGTACTTC
j_gene: TRBJ2-7
v_gene: TRBV29-1
abundance: .
d_gene: .

CDR3aa: CASSMSGLPSETQYF
CDR3nt: TGTGCCAGTAGTATGAGTGGACTACCCTCGGAGACCCAGTACTTC
j_gene: TRBJ2-5
v_gene: TRBV19
abundance: .
d_gene: .

CDR3aa: CATSSRDIYNEQFF
CDR3nt: TGTGCCACCTCGTCCCGGGACATTTACAATGAGCAGTTCTTC
j_gene: TRBJ2-1
v_gene: TRBV24-1
abundance: .
d_gene: .

CDR3aa: CASSEALSEGAKNGYTF
CDR3nt: TGTGCCAGCAGTGAAGCGCTTTCGGAGGGGGCAAAGAATGGCTACACCTTC
j_gene: TRBJ1-2
v_gene: TRBV2
abundance: .
d_gene: TRBD1

CDR3aa: CASSLTTGNYGYTF
CDR3nt: TGTGCCAGCAGCCTTACCACGGGTAACTATGGCTACACCTTC
j_gene: TRBJ1-2
v_gene: TRBV7-2
abundance: .
d_gene: .

CDR3aa: CASNKNWGGVLTF
CDR3nt: TGTGCCAGCAACAAGAATTGGGGCGGAGTCCTGACTTTC
j_gene: TRBJ2-6
v_gene: TRBV11-2
abundance: once
d_gene: .

CDR3aa: CASSFLRSRGRGGNEQFF
CDR3nt: TGTGCCAGCAGCTTCCTACGCTCTCGGGGGAGGGGAGGCAATGAGCAGTTCTTC
j_gene: TRBJ2-1
v_gene: TRBV11-2
abundance: .
d_gene: TRBD2

CDR3aa: CASSPSGRGTDTQYF
CDR3nt: TGTGCTAGCAGCCCAAGCGGGAGAGGCACAGATACGCAGTATTTT
j_gene: TRBJ2-3
v_gene: TRBV7-7
abundance: few
d_gene: TRBD2